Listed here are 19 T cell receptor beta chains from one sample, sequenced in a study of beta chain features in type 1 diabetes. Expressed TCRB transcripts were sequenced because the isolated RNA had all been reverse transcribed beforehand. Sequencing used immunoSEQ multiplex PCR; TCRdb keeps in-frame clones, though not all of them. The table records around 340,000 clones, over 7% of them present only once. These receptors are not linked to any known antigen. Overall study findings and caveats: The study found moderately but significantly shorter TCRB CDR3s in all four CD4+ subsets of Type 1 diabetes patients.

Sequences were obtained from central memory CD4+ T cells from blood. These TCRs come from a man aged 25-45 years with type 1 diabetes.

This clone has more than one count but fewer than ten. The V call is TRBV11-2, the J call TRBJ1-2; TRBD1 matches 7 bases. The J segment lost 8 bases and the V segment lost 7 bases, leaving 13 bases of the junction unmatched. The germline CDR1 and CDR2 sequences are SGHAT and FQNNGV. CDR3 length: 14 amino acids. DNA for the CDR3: TGTGCCAGCAACCCAGGGGGTACGGGCGGCGGCTACACCTTC. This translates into CASNPGGTGGGYTF.

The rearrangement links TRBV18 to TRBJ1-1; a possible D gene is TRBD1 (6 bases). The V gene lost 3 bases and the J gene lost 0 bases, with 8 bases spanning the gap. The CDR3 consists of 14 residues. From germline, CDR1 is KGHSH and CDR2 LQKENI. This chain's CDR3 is CASSPGHLNTEAFF. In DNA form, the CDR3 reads TGTGCCAGCTCACCGGGACACCTGAACACTGAAGCTTTCTTT.

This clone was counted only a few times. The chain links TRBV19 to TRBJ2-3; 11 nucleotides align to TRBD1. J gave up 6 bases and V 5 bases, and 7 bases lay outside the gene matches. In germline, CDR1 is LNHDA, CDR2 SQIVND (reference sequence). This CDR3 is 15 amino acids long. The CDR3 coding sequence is TGTGCCAGTAGTTTCGGACAGGGGGCAATGGATACGCAGTATTTT. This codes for CASSFGQGAMDTQYF.

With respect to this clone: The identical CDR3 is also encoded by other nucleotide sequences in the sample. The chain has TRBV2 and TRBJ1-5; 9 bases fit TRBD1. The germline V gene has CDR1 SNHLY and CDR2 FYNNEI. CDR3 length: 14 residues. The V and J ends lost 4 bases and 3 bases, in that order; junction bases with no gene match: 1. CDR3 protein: CASSGTGANQPQHF. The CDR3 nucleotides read TGTGCCAGCAGTGGGACAGGGGCCAATCAGCCCCAGCATTTT.

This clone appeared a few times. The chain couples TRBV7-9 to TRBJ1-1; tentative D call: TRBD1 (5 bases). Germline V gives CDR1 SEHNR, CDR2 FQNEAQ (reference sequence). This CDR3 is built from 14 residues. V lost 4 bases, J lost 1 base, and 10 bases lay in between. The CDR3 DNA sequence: TGTGCCAGCAGCTCGCCTGACAGGAACACTGAAGCTTTCTTT. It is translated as CASSSPDRNTEAFF.

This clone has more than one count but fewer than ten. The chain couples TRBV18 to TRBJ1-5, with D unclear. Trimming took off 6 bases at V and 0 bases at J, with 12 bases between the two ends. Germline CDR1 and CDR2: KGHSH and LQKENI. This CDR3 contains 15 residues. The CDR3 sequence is CASSQNSDSNQPQHF. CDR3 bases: TGTGCCAGCTCCCAAAACAGCGATAGCAATCAGCCCCAGCATTTT. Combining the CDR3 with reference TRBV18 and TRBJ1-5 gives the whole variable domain NAGVMQNPRHLVRRRGQEARLRCSPMKGHSHVYWYRQLPEEGLKFMVYLQKENIIDESGMPKERFSAEFPKEGPSILRIQQVVRGDSAAYFCASSQNSDSNQPQHFGDGTRLSIL.

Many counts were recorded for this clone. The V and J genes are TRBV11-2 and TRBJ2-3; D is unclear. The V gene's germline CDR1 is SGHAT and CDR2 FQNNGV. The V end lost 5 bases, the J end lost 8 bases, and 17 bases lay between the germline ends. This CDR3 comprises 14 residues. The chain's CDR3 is CASSRASGLGTQYF. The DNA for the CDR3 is TGTGCCAGCAGCCGCGCTTCGGGCCTCGGTACGCAGTATTTT.

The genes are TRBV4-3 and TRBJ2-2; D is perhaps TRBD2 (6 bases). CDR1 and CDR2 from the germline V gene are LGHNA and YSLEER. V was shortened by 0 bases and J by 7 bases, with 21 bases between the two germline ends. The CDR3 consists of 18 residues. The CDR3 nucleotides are TGCGCCAGCAGCCAAGACGTCCAGGGACTGTCGATTCGCGGGGAGCTGTTTTTT. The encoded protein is CASSQDVQGLSIRGELFF.

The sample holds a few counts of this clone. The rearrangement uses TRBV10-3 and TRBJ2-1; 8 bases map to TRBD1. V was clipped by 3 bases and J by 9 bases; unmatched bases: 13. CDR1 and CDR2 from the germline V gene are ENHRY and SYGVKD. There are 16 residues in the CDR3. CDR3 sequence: CAISDADRVKEGEQFF. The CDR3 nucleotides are TGTGCCATCAGTGACGCGGACAGGGTGAAAGAGGGTGAGCAGTTCTTC.

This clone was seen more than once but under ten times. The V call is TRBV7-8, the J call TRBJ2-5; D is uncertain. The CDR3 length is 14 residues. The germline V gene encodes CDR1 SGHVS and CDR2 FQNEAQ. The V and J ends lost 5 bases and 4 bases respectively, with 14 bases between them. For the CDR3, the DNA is TGTGCCAGCAGCCGAGGAAGAGCCCTAGAGACCCAGTACTTC. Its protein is CASSRGRALETQYF.

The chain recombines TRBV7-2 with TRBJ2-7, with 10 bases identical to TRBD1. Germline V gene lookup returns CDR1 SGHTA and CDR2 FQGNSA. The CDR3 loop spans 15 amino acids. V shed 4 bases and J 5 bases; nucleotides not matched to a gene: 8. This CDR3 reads CASSSSGTGVHEQYF. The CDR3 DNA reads TGTGCCAGCAGCTCCTCCGGGACAGGGGTCCACGAGCAGTACTTC.

In nucleotides, the CDR3 is TGTGCCAGCAGTTTAACCGGCTCGGAGACCCAGTACTTC. This codes for CASSLTGSETQYF. V gene TRBV27 combines with J gene TRBJ2-5, with no clear D. CDR1 and CDR2 (germline): MNHEY, SMNVEV (reference sequence). CDR3 length: 13 residues. V shed 2 bases and J shed 5 bases, with 9 bases lying between them.

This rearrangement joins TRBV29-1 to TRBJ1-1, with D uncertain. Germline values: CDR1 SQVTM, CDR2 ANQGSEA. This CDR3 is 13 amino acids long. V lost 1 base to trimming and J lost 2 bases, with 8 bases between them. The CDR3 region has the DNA TGCAGCGTTGAAGCCCAGCTTAACACTGAAGCTTTCTTT. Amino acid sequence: CSVEAQLNTEAFF.

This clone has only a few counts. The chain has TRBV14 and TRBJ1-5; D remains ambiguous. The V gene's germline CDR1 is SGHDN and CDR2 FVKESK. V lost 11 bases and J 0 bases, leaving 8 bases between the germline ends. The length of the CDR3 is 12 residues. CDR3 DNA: TGTGCCGCGTTCTGTAGCAATCAGCCCCAGCATTTT. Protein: CAAFCSNQPQHF.

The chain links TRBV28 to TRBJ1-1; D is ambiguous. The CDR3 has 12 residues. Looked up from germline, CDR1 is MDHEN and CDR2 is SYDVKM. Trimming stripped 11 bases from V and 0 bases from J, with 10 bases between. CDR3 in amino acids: CACRVLNTEAFF. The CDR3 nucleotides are TGTGCCTGCCGAGTCTTGAACACTGAAGCTTTCTTT.

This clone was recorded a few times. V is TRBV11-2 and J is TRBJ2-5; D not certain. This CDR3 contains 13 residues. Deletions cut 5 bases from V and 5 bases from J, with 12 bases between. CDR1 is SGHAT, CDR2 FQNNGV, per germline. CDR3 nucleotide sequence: TGTGCCAGCAGCCCACATGTCACGGAGACCCAGTACTTC. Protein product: CASSPHVTETQYF.

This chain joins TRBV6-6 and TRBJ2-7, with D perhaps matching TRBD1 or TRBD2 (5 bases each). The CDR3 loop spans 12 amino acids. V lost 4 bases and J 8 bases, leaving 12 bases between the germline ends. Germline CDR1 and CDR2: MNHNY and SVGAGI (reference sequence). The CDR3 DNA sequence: TGTGCCAGCAGTTCGTCGGGGACCCAGCAGTACTTC. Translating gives CASSSSGTQQYF.

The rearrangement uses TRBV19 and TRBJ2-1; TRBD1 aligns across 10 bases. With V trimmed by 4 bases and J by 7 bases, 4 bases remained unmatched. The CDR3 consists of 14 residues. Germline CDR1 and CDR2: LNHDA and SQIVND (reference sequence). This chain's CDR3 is CASSSGTGENEQFF. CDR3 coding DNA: TGTGCCAGTAGTAGCGGGACAGGGGAGAATGAGCAGTTCTTC.

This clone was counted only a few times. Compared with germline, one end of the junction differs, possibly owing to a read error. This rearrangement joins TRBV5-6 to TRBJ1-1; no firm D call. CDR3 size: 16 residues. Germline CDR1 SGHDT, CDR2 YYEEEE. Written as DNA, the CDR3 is TGTGCCAGCACCTACCGGGCCTCGAAAGTGAAAACTGAAGCTTTCTTT. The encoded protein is CASTYRASKVKTEAFF.